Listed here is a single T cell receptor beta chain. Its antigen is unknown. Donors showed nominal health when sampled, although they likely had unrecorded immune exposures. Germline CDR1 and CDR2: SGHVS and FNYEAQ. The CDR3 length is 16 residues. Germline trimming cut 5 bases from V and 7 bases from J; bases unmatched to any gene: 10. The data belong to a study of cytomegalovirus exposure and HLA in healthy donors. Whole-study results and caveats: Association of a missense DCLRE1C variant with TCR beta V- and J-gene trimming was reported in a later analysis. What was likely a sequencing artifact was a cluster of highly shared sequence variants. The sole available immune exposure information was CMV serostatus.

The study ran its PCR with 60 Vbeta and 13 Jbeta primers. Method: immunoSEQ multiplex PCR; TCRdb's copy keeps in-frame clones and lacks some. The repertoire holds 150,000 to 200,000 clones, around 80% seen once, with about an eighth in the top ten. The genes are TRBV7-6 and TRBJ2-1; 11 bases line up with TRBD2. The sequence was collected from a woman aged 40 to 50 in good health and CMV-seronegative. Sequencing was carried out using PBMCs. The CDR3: CASSPATSGIVNEQFF. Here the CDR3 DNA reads TGTGCCAGCAGCCCTGCGACTAGCGGGATCGTAAATGAGCAGTTCTTC.